The clone carrying this T cell receptor beta chain was observed many times. This sample is part of a study of tumor-infiltrating lymphocytes in oesophageal squamous cell carcinoma. Germline CDR1 and CDR2: MNHEY and SMNVEV (reference sequence). CDR3 length equals 13 residues. The germline V and J ends were trimmed by 6 bases and 9 bases, with 14 bases remaining between them. TCRdb redid the calling of the PCR reads with MiXCR, one entry per CDR3 protein. The data contain 13,000 or so distinct CDR3 sequences, 51% of them singletons. Material: blood. The TCR comes from a female donor with esophageal squamous cell carcinoma. The rearrangement joins TRBV27 to TRBJ2-2; maybe TRBD1 (6 bases). The CDR3 sequence is CASSRDWGRELFF. The CDR3 bases are TGTGCCAGCAGCCGGGATTGGGGGCGGGAGCTGTTTTTT.